Sequencing of this TCR beta chain was carried out in a study of blood T cell repertoires in COVID-19 (dated by TCRdb to about 2020). A note on the overall study: Samples from collaborators originated in the United States, Italy and Spain and spanned both the acute and convalescent phases of COVID-19. The prospective study material was composed of cDNA or gDNA derived from T cells, B-cell-depleted T cells, or PBMCs. The dataset comprised deeply sampled blood TCRbeta repertoires from subjects exposed to, actively infected with, or recovered from COVID-19. The repertoires were released in a freely available public database meant as a resource for research on the immune response to SARS-CoV-2. Samples came from the ongoing ImmuneRACE study (first 160 participants) plus 1,254 subjects from 6 global collaborators. Nearly every sample came with metadata listing a de-identified subject ID, COVID-19 status, age in years and sex. Where available, HLA class I and class II types were taken from metadata supplied by the sample provider and were not determined by assay-based typing. The investigation overall reported the following: The quantity of clinical and demographic metadata differed by source and by participant and was supplied without curation.

This clone showed up just once. This clone's antigen is unknown. The input lacks base qualities; no much larger clone sits a single base away. CDR1 and CDR2 are read off the germline V gene as SGHRS and YFSETQ. From the cysteine up to the phenylalanine, the CDR3 has a length of 15 residues. This entry keeps only the CDR3 DNA: 45 bases, framed from base 1. The germline V and J ends show losses of 3 bases and 2 bases respectively, and no gene match explains 5 bases of the junction. TCRbeta CDR3 regions were amplified from genomic DNA by means of the immunoSEQ Assay, a bias-controlled multiplex PCR. In the paper's pipeline: The number of nucleated cells in each sample was estimated from the amplification of reference gene primers within the assay. To quantify the absolute abundance of each unique TCRbeta CDR3 rearrangement, sequence reads were collapsed and filtered. Productive Simpson clonality was computed per sample as the square root of Simpson's diversity index over productive rearrangements. The immuneACCESS repertoire file appears here via TCRdb, limited to in-frame rearrangements. These files lack a portion of the clones; in checked studies, under half of the deficit traces to unresolved V genes, and the cause of the others is not known. The V and J calls and clone size come from that table; D and trimming were worked out from the DNA. Present in this sample are approximately 300,000 clones, 83% of which were seen just once. The ten largest clones capture 1% to 1.5% of the sample.

Collaborating institutions collected whole blood in K2EDTA tubes following their own protocols. Collaborator samples were shipped for TCRbeta analysis as frozen whole blood, isolated PBMCs, or DNA extracted from either sample type. The specimen was peripheral blood. The rearranged segments are TRBV5-1 and TRBJ2-3; 8 bases in between match TRBD1. The receptor comes from a woman between 45 and 65 years old with acute or convalescent COVID-19. The nucleotide sequence is TGCGCCAGCAGCTATTTGGGACAGGACACAGATACGCAGTATTTT. This gives the protein CASSYLGQDTDTQYF.